This T cell receptor (beta chain) was sequenced during a study of blood T cell repertoires in COVID-19. Here immunoSEQ multiplex PCR was the method, and the copy in TCRdb shows in-frame clones only, minus some. Of hundreds of thousands of clones listed, around four fifths are singletons. The CDR3 has 16 amino acids. The V gene's germline CDR1 is SGDLS and CDR2 YYNGEE. V lost 6 bases to trimming and J lost 0 bases, with 17 bases between them. The material sequenced was peripheral blood. The receptor was derived from a man older than 75 with acute or convalescent COVID-19. This sequence joins TRBV9 and TRBJ2-3, with D uncertain. The CDR3 coding sequence is TGTGCCAGCAACCGGTCCCCCTCACCTAGCACAGATACGCAGTATTTT. This encodes CASNRSPSPSTDTQYF.